This TCR beta chain was documented in a study of T-cell memory formation after mild COVID-19. The CDR3 loop spans 15 amino acids. CDR1 DFQATT and CDR2 SNEGSKA come from the germline V gene (reference sequence). Deletions cut 0 bases from V and 0 bases from J, with 11 bases between. From the 5' RACE reads, TCRdb called clonotypes with MiXCR, one entry per CDR3 protein. The repertoire holds about 350,000 distinct CDR3 sequences, with approximately 13% as singletons. The sample consisted of PBMCs or a T cell subset sorted from them (not recorded which). The V gene is TRBV20-1, the J gene TRBJ1-1; D remains ambiguous. The source of this sequence is a young man who had mild COVID-19 (a few samples of this study predate the infection). Cell type and time point are not known. The CDR3 sequence is CSARDGKEMNTEAFF. In nucleotides, the CDR3 is TGCAGTGCTAGAGATGGGAAGGAAATGAACACTGAAGCTTTCTTT.